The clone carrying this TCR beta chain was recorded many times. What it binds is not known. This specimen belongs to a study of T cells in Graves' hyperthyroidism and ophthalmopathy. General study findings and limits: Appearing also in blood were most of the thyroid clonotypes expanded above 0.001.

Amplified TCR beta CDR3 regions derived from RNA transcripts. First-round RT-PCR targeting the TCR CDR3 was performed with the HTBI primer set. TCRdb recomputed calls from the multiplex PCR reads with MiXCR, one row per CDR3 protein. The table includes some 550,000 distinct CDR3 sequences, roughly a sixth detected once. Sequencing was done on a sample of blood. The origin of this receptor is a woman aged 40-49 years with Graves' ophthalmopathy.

The CDR3, as DNA: TGCAGTGCTAGAGACCACAGGGAAATGGGCTACACCTTC. Amino acid sequence: CSARDHREMGYTF. The chain has TRBV20-1 and TRBJ1-2, with D perhaps TRBD1 (6 bases). Germline CDR1 DFQATT, CDR2 SNEGSKA (reference sequence). Trimming took off 0 bases at V and 8 bases at J, with 13 bases between the two ends. The CDR3 loop spans 13 amino acids.